Sequencing of this T cell receptor (beta chain) was carried out in a study of blood T cell repertoires in COVID-19. Turning to the study itself: COVID-19 samples from acute and convalescent phases originated in the United States, Italy and Spain. The analysed material was cDNA or gDNA that came from T cells, B-cell-depleted T cells, or PBMCs.

Germline V lookup: CDR1 SGHVS, CDR2 FNYEAQ. J lost 7 bases, V lost 5 bases, and 12 bases had no gene match. The CDR3 spans 15 residues. In the original workflow: Counts of nucleated cells, estimated from reference gene primer amplification, were obtained. This table comes from immunoSEQ multiplex PCR, and its TCRdb copy is limited to in-frame clones, with some not included. The D gene and trimming were derived from the DNA, and the V and J assignments and clone size from that table. This table has about 250,000 clones, 65% to 90% appearing once. The sequenced sample consisted of peripheral blood. This TCR was recovered from a man in his fifties or sixties with COVID-19, enrolled during active disease. The chain joins TRBV7-6 to TRBJ2-7, with 9 nucleotides matching TRBD2. The CDR3 is CASSAQGGGAWEQYF. Written as DNA, the CDR3 is TGTGCCAGCAGCGCTCAAGGCGGGGGGGCCTGGGAGCAGTACTTC.